This T cell receptor beta chain was identified during a study of CD8 T cells in ankylosing spondylitis. Ten or more counts support this clonotype. TCRdb reprocessed the 5' RACE reads via MiXCR and lists one record per CDR3 protein. This sample yields a few hundred thousand distinct CDR3 sequences, of which around 10% are seen a single time; around 6.5% belongs to the top ten. CDR1 is SGHRS and CDR2 is YFSETQ in the germline V gene. The CDR3 is 14 amino acids. V lost 4 bases, J lost 2 bases, and 6 bases stayed unmatched. The chain combines TRBV5-1 with TRBJ2-7, with TRBD1 identical over 7 bases. This TCR was sampled from a male donor with ankylosing spondylitis or in good health (not recorded which). The sample consisted of blood, either unsorted or a sorted T cell fraction (not recorded which). CDR3 nucleotides: TGCGCCAGCAGCAAGTGGGACAGCACCTACGAGCAGTACTTC. Translation gives CASSKWDSTYEQYF.